The T cell receptor (beta chain) described here comes from a study of shared clonotypes between healthy human individuals (dated by TCRdb to about 2020). Context from the whole study: Three men and a couple of women, aged 18 to 49 years, made up the cohort. For each donor, three plates each were used for CD4 naive and CD4 memory, two plates were used for CD8 naive, and one plate was used for CD8 memory. Blood TCR repertoires of a handful of healthy adults were deeply sequenced to estimate repertoire size and the extent of clonotype sharing between individuals. To increase sequencing depth and limit assay-specific biases, TCR repertoire library preparation and sequencing were carried out by different laboratories using diverse techniques. Per donor, leukapheresis produced somewhere between about 0.94 and 9.5 billion PBMCs. Study-level results and caveats: Compared with non-shared clonotypes, the clonotypes found in all four sorted-subset donors had higher generation probabilities. Because the study included only a small number of donors, the genetic and exposure-history diversity represented was limited. When a few donors were compared, the shared fraction of clonotypes was 5% to 6.5% for naive CD4, roughly 3.3% for naive CD8, more than 2% for memory CD4, and less than 0.45% for memory CD8. Pairwise subsampling led to the expectation that sequencing depth would affect the degree of clonotype sharing among donors. Naive subsets generally had larger estimated clonotype richness than memory subsets. Sampling was restricted to blood, and TCR repertoires in tissue are likely to differ from TCR repertoires in blood. Rarefaction of sorted-subset datasets indicated incomplete sequencing despite the large sequencing depth.

The donors were healthy, HIV-negative adults with no recently reported acute infections or vaccinations. Only Caucasian adults living in Nashville, Tennessee, USA were represented among the donors. Magnetic negative selection was used to enrich CD4+ T cells, after which naive cells were positively selected on CD45RA and the negative fraction became the memory subset. Blood was collected by leukapheresis, and PBMCs were isolated by Ficoll-Histopaque density gradient centrifugation and then cryopreserved in liquid nitrogen vapor phase. Analytical flow cytometry was used to check the purity and quantity of every magnetically sorted T cell population. From each sorted fraction, genomic DNA was isolated and quantified by UV absorbance on a Nanodrop 2000c. A distance of 6 bases separates the germline ends of V and J, which lose 2 bases and 2 bases respectively. The CDR3 measures 13 amino acids from cysteine to phenylalanine. CDR3 DNA only is kept here, 39 bases in frame from base 1. CDR1 LGHNA and CDR2 YSLEER were looked up in the germline V gene.

TCR CDR3 regions were amplified from genomic DNA by multiplex PCR using the deep immunoSEQ assay. Genomic DNA extracted from each cell subset was distributed evenly over all wells of several immunoSEQ 96-well plates, and each plate served as one replicate. For sorted subsets, roughly 200 ng of genomic DNA, equivalent to 25,000 to 35,000 T cell genomes, went into each replicate PCR. The purified libraries were quantified using a Qubit 3.0 fluorometer, sized with a Bioanalyzer 2100, and then quantified again using the KAPA Library Quantification kit. Every immunoSEQ 96-well plate was sequenced on a dedicated single-read 150-cycle Illumina NextSeq 550 flow cell. Regarding the original processing steps: Because the immunoSEQ output held only junctional sequences and lacked quality scores, the filtering could not match the filtering applied to full-length reads. To assign V/J genes and CDR3, sequences were annotated using PyIR, a Python wrapper for IgBLAST v1.9, with IMGT germline references. Any read was removed if the V/J assignment was weak (E-value above 1e-6), the CDR3 was missing, or the read contained stop codons, out-of-frame junctions, or ambiguous translated residues. V3J clonotypes were defined as sequences sharing the same inferred V gene, J gene, and CDR3 amino acid sequence. Percentage overlap between repertoires was calculated by dividing the number of shared unique clonotypes by the size of the smaller repertoire. Repertoire richness was assessed with RTK rarefaction, the Chao1 estimator, and Recon v2.1 estimates of unobserved clonotypes. Generation probabilities for all TCRbeta clonotypes obtained by the gDNA method from four donors were computed using OLGA. The table was pulled from immuneACCESS by TCRdb, which kept in-frame rearrangements only. Such tables lose some clones; where checked, under half of the loss comes from unresolved V genes, and the rest has no known cause. V and J calls and clone size follow that table, whereas D and trimming were derived from the DNA. Present in this sample are some 1 million clones, about 80% of which were seen just once. The top ten constitute 1.2% to 1.5% of the sample.

To note about this clone: Its binding antigen is unknown. No base quality values were provided; no much bigger clone lies one nucleotide off.

Material for sequencing was memory CD4+ T cells sorted from blood. Reading the label with the study, this specimen's cell subset or site is: CD45RA-negative fraction. The chain uses TRBV4-3 and TRBJ2-5; the D gene is unclear. The sequence was obtained from a man aged 18 to 30 in good health. The bases read TGCGCCAGCAGCCAACAGCCACAAGAGACCCAGTACTTC. This is translated as CASSQQPQETQYF.